One sample yielded the 20 T cell receptor beta chains listed below, sequenced in a study of long-term antiretroviral therapy in people with HIV. Run at survey level, the immunoSEQ assay was version v3.0. Profiling relied on immunoSEQ multiplex PCR, and the TCRdb table lists in-frame clones only, not all of them. The table has some 28,000 clones, approximately 80% seen once. The material was unsorted PBMCs, obtained around 2.8 years after starting antiretroviral therapy. The receptors here all came from a man aged 25 to 45 with HIV.

V is TRBV5-1 and J is TRBJ2-7, with 7 nucleotides matching TRBD1. CDR3 size: 15 residues. The V segment lost 0 bases and the J segment 2 bases; nucleotides outside the gene matches: 5. Germline CDR1 reads SGHRS; CDR2 reads YFSETQ. CDR3 loop: CASSLGQGFTYEQYF. DNA for the CDR3: TGCGCCAGCAGCTTGGGACAGGGATTCACCTACGAGCAGTACTTC.

The V call is TRBV18, the J call TRBJ2-1, with 8 bases fitting TRBD2. This CDR3 has 18 amino acids. Trimming cost V 2 bases and J 0 bases; bases outside gene matches: 9. The germline gives CDR1 KGHSH, CDR2 LQKENI. In DNA, the CDR3 is TGTGCCAGCTCACCAGGGTTAGCGGGACTCAGCTCCTACAATGAGCAGTTCTTC. As protein: CASSPGLAGLSSYNEQFF.

This sequence joins TRBV27 and TRBJ1-1; D unclear. This CDR3 region has 16 residues. Trimming removed 3 bases from V and 0 bases from J, with 14 bases in between. Germline V gene sequence: CDR1 MNHEY, CDR2 SMNVEV (reference sequence). The CDR3 DNA sequence: TGTGCCAGCAGTTTTGTAGGTCCCCCCATGAACACTGAAGCTTTCTTT. This translates into CASSFVGPPMNTEAFF.

J is TRBJ2-5 and V is TRBV27; tentative D call: TRBD1 (6 bases). Trimming took 3 bases from V and 5 from J, leaving 19 bases between them. The CDR3 is 16 residues long. Germline-derived CDR1 and CDR2 are MNHEY and SMNVEV (reference sequence). The CDR3 here is CASSFIGLTGMETQYF. CDR3 nucleotides: TGTGCCAGCAGTTTTATCGGGTTAACAGGGATGGAGACCCAGTACTTC.

The rearrangement joins TRBV7-8 to TRBJ1-6; D may be TRBD1 (5 bases). The CDR3 loop spans 16 amino acids. The V gene's germline CDR1 is SGHVS and CDR2 FQNEAQ. Trimming pared 2 bases from V and 10 bases from J, leaving 18 bases between. Here the CDR3 DNA reads TGTGCCAGCAGCTTATACGAAGGGGTAGGCGGATCACCCCTCCACTTT. This encodes CASSLYEGVGGSPLHF.

The rearrangement uses TRBV6-5 and TRBJ2-7; 11 nucleotides match TRBD2. CDR3 length: 15 amino acids. Trimming at V came to 4 bases and at J to 2 bases, leaving 4 bases not matched to a gene. CDR1 and CDR2 from the germline V gene are MNHEY and SVGAGI. For the CDR3, the DNA is TGTGCCAGCAGTTTCGGGACTAGCGGAGCCTACGAGCAGTACTTC. Its translation is CASSFGTSGAYEQYF.

The V gene is TRBV30, the J gene TRBJ1-5; TRBD1 might be the D (5 bases). Trimming took off 0 bases at V and 6 bases at J, with 18 bases between the two ends. This CDR3 is built from 16 residues. The germline CDR1 and CDR2 sequences are GTSNPN and SVGIG (reference sequence). CDR3 sequence (DNA): TGTGCCTGGAGTGTAATGGGGCAGAACCGGGGTCAGCCCCAGCATTTT. Translated, it gives CAWSVMGQNRGQPQHF.

The CDR3 DNA reads TGTGCCAGCTCGTCAACACTCAGAAATTCACCCCTCCACTTT. Residues: CASSSTLRNSPLHF. The J gene is TRBJ1-6, the V gene TRBV6-1, with D unclear. Germline CDR1 is MNHNS and CDR2 is SASEGT. Between the trimmed V and J ends, which lost 8 bases and 7 bases, there was a span of 15 bases. CDR3 length equals 14 residues.

The genes are TRBV5-6 and TRBJ1-4; D remains unclear. CDR1 and CDR2 from the germline V gene are SGHDT and YYEEEE. CDR3 length equals 18 residues. Trimming left V 4 bases short and J 10 bases short, with 29 bases between. The CDR3 region has the DNA TGTGCCAGCAGCCTATTTCTGAGTGCGGACGTCGGTTTGGGAAAACTGTTTTTT. The encoded protein is CASSLFLSADVGLGKLFF.

The chain couples TRBV7-2 to TRBJ2-2, with D maybe TRBD1 (5 bases). Germline CDR1 and CDR2: SGHTA and FQGNSA. V shed 4 bases and J shed 4 bases, with 7 bases lying between them. This CDR3 spans 13 amino acids. In DNA, the CDR3 is TGTGCCAGCAGCTCGCAGGGCACCGGGGAGCTGTTTTTT. Residues: CASSSQGTGELFF.

The rearrangement joins TRBV5-1 to TRBJ1-1; D gene ambiguous. V was clipped by 5 bases and J by 7 bases, with 15 bases between them. CDR3 length: 13 residues. Germline CDR1 is SGHRS and CDR2 is YFSETQ. The CDR3 protein is CASSNRANREAFF. The CDR3 bases are TGCGCCAGCAGTAACAGAGCCAACCGTGAAGCTTTCTTT.

For this clone: The limits of the CDR3 on the DNA are not certain, so only TCRdb's listed CDR3 is given. The chain employs TRBV28 and TRBJ1-2; no DNA check was done on the table's D call, TRBD1. The CDR3 sequence runs 11 residues, both termini included. Germline V lookup: CDR1 MDHEN, CDR2 SYDVKM. CDR3 sequence: CASSFGQGNTF.

The rearrangement links TRBV28 to TRBJ2-3; 10 nucleotides align to TRBD2. Trimming removed 6 bases from V and 7 bases from J; junction bases left unmatched: 10. Germline CDR1 and CDR2: MDHEN and SYDVKM. The CDR3 spans 15 residues. The CDR3 sequence is CASSRGLALGYTQYF. The CDR3 nucleotides read TGTGCCAGCAGCCGGGGACTAGCGCTTGGGTATACGCAGTATTTT.

V gene TRBV11-3 combines with J gene TRBJ2-7; D remains ambiguous. The length of the CDR3 is 14 residues. Germline CDR1 is SGHNT and CDR2 is YENEEA. The germline V and J ends were trimmed by 5 bases and 0 bases, with 11 bases remaining between them. This chain's CDR3 is CASSPKDVSYEQYF. The CDR3 DNA follows: TGTGCCAGCAGCCCAAAAGACGTCTCCTACGAGCAGTACTTC.

The chain links TRBV2 to TRBJ2-6; D tentatively reads TRBD1 or TRBD2 (5 bases each). The germline V gene has CDR1 SNHLY and CDR2 FYNNEI. The length of the CDR3 is 17 residues. V shed 6 bases and J shed 0 bases, with 15 bases lying between them. The CDR3 DNA sequence: TGTGCCAGCAGACCGCCAGGGAGCCCCTCTGGGGCCAACGTCCTGACTTTC. This encodes CASRPPGSPSGANVLTF. Variable domain in full (rest from reference TRBV2 and TRBJ2-6): EPEVTQTPSHQVTQMGQEVILRCVPISNHLYFYWYRQILGQKVEFLVSFYNNEISEKSEIFDDQFSVERPDGSNFTLKIRSTKLEDSAMYFCASRPPGSPSGANVLTFGAGSRLTVL.

The chain combines TRBV5-8 with TRBJ2-1; weak D call: TRBD2 (5 bases). V was shortened by 2 bases and J by 13 bases, with 10 bases between the two germline ends. The CDR3 is 11 amino acids. Germline loops: CDR1 SGHTS, CDR2 YDEGEE. CDR3 in amino acids: CASSFGVGQFF. The CDR3 DNA sequence: TGTGCCAGCAGCTTCGGGGTGGGACAGTTCTTC.

The chain links TRBV6-5 to TRBJ1-5; maybe TRBD1 (5 bases). CDR3 length: 15 residues. Germline V gene lookup returns CDR1 MNHEY and CDR2 SVGAGI. V was clipped by 5 bases and J by 4 bases, with 15 bases between them. The CDR3 here is CASSARGGGNQPQHF. The CDR3 region has the DNA TGTGCCAGCAGTGCCCGCGGGGGTGGAAATCAGCCCCAGCATTTT.

The chain is built from TRBV6-1 and TRBJ2-2; no clear D gene. The CDR3 length is 12 residues. CDR1 is MNHNS and CDR2 is SASEGT in the germline V gene. The ends were cut back, 6 bases at V and 9 bases at J, with 11 bases in the middle. The CDR3 protein is CASRGGLRELFF. CDR3 DNA: TGTGCCAGCAGGGGCGGTCTCCGGGAGCTGTTTTTT.

This clone turned up a few times. The CDR3 protein is CASSTLGISSPLHF. The CDR3, as DNA: TGTGCCAGTAGTACCCTTGGGATAAGTTCACCCCTCCACTTT. The chain carries TRBV19 and TRBJ1-6; D uncertain. Germline V CDR1 and CDR2: LNHDA, SQIVND (reference sequence). This CDR3 has 14 residues. The germline V and J ends were trimmed by 4 bases and 9 bases, with 13 bases remaining between them.

The chain carries TRBV7-2 and TRBJ2-5; D possibly corresponds to TRBD1 (5 bases). Germline V CDR1 and CDR2: SGHTA, FQGNSA. V was shortened by 4 bases and J by 4 bases, with 10 bases between the two germline ends. The CDR3 is 13 residues long. The CDR3 spells CASSSSRGETQYF. The CDR3 DNA reads as TGTGCCAGCAGCTCCTCAAGGGGAGAGACCCAGTACTTC.